This T cell receptor beta chain was sequenced in a study of blood T cell repertoires in COVID-19. The overall study: PBMCs, B-cell-depleted T cells, or T cells provided the cDNA or gDNA that made up the material.

CDR3 length: 15 residues. Germline V gives CDR1 SGHRS, CDR2 YFSETQ. The V segment lost 4 bases and the J segment 8 bases; nucleotides outside the gene matches: 12. Generated by immunoSEQ multiplex PCR, the TCRdb table keeps only in-frame clones and is missing some. Here the sample spans about 360,000 clones, about four fifths being singletons. This sequence originates from a man aged 25-40 years with active or convalescent COVID-19. The sample was peripheral blood. The chain has TRBV5-1 and TRBJ2-7; 10 bases are a match to TRBD1. In DNA form, the CDR3 reads TGCGCCAGCAGCACGAGGACAGGGGGAGGTGGACAGCAGTACTTC. Protein: CASSTRTGGGGQQYF.